The sequence of this T cell receptor (beta chain) was determined in a study of neurological immune-mediated disorders (dated by TCRdb to about 2019). Regarding the complete study: Peripheral blood TCR-beta repertoires from patients with HTLV-I-associated myelopathy (HAM/TSP), patients with multiple sclerosis, and healthy controls were compared in the study using UMI-based sequencing. The cohort included some 68 subjects: roughly 15 with HAM/TSP, about 34 with multiple sclerosis, and roughly 20 healthy controls. Longitudinal samples, technical triplicates and paired sorted CD4+ and CD8+ T-cell subsets, alongside PBMC samples, were included among the roughly 98 TCR-beta libraries. To precisely calculate how much the frequency of each individual clone varied, libraries were sequenced in technical triplicate.

What the time point label conveys for this sample: technical triplicate 2. Libraries from unsorted PBMCs were made from 2 million PBMCs kept in RNAlater at -80 degrees C until RNA extraction. Peripheral blood was subjected to Ficoll-Hypaque density gradient centrifugation to isolate PBMCs, which were then cryopreserved in liquid nitrogen. This clonotype was detected many times. Its antigen remains unidentified. No base qualities exist here, and no much larger clone lies one base off it. To synthesize cDNA, template-switch 5'RACE was performed with a primer carrying a 10-nucleotide random unique molecular identifier so that each TCR transcript was tagged. Every sequencing run covered 15-18 subjects and yielded more than 170 million TCR-beta sequences. Total RNA was extracted with the RNeasy kit. TCR-beta VDJ regions were amplified with primers for the TCR constant region and the 5'RACE anchor, using the KAPA Real-time Library Amplification kit. A first PCR added sample indexes and Illumina adaptors, and a second PCR then raised library yield. After Ampure bead purification, the roughly 650 bp TCR product was size-selected on a 2% E-gel SizeSelection system. Before pooling, libraries had their quality checked on a Bioanalyzer, their concentration measured with Qubit, and their quantity determined with the Kapa Library Quantification kit. An Illumina HiSeq 2500 was used to sequence the libraries paired-end at 2 x 150 bp. To increase sequence diversity, roughly 24-31% phiX was spiked into each library pool. The paper's processing steps were these. The UMI-based MiGEC pipeline processed quality-filtered reads and removed over 80% of raw TCR sequences during error correction. VDJ genes were aligned to IMGT germline references, and clonotypes were defined by unique CDR3 amino acid sequence plus V-J genes. VDJtools evaluated clonal expansion, Shannon diversity and CDR3 relatedness (CalcPairwiseDistances, ClusterSamples); CLCbio workbench built phylogenetic trees. A clone was classed as expanded if it had 8 or more unique UMIs, a cutoff based on coefficient-of-variation modelling across technical triplicates. TCRdb itself trimmed the public reads at Q25 with fastp, ran MiXCR and retained productive beta chains. Rows merge per CDR3 protein into single entries with the most common DNA and genes. These V and J calls are TCRdb output, not the study's own analysis. In all, the sample holds more than 50,000 distinct CDR3 sequences, and around 24% of those were seen once. The ten largest make up less than 6% of the sample.

Results the study describes overall, beyond this receptor: Expanded clones from different subjects shared no identical CDR3 amino acid sequences, which suggests that TCR-beta repertoires were private in all groups. TCR clonal expansion was greatest in HAM/TSP patients and smallest in MS patients, who ranked below even healthy controls.

CDR1 and CDR2 are read off the germline V gene as SGHDT and YYEEEE. Compared with germline, V lacks 4 bases and J lacks 3 bases; bases without a gene match: 7. Inclusive of the bounding cysteine and phenylalanine, the CDR3 is 15 residues long. CDR3 DNA only is kept here, 45 bases in frame from base 1. Material for sequencing was PBMCs. This TCR came from a man aged 60 to 69 with HTLV-1-associated myelopathy (HAM/TSP). The chain employs TRBV5-6 and TRBJ2-1, and 7 junctional nucleotides match TRBD2. The CDR3 in this case is CASSRGLDLYNEQFF. The sequenced DNA: TGTGCCAGCAGCCGAGGACTAGACCTCTACAATGAGCAGTTCTTC.